This T cell receptor (beta chain) comes out of a study of blood T cells in healthy people across ages. Whole-study findings and limits: Both higher diversity and more naive CD4+ cells marked long-lived donors when set against aged donors. As age increased, TCR beta diversity per million T cells fell in a roughly linear fashion.

This clonotype appeared a few times. No antigen is known for it. V dropped 0 bases and J dropped 3; count of bases not matched to a gene: 5. Germline V lookup: CDR1 SGHTA, CDR2 FQGNSA. The CDR3 is 17 residues long. The authors ran a second PCR of 7 to 11 cycles using a sample-barcoded 5' primer and a J-beta primer mix. TCRdb processed the 5' RACE reads anew with MiXCR; each CDR3 protein has one entry. The sample has 800,000 or so distinct CDR3 sequences; 20% to 30% are singletons. These data were likewise used in another study, on T cells of mothers and their children. From that report: At around 1.5 ug per 15 ul, all of the extracted RNA went into cDNA synthesis. Microchimeric T cell clones that persisted were not detected.

This TCR was sampled from a boy aged 5-17 years in good health. This chain links TRBV7-2 with TRBJ2-4; 10 nucleotides agree with TRBD2. The sequencing input was blood. CDR3 residues: CASSLASGGQSKNIQYF. In nucleotides, the CDR3 is TGTGCCAGCAGCTTAGCTAGCGGGGGGCAGAGCAAAAACATTCAGTACTTC. Based on the CDR3 plus reference TRBV7-2 and TRBJ2-4, the full variable domain is GAGVSQSPSNKVTEKGKDVELRCDPISGHTALYWYRQSLGQGLEFLIYFQGNSAPDKSGLPSDRFSAERTGGSVSTLTIQRTQQEDSAVYLCASSLASGGQSKNIQYFGAGTRLSVL.